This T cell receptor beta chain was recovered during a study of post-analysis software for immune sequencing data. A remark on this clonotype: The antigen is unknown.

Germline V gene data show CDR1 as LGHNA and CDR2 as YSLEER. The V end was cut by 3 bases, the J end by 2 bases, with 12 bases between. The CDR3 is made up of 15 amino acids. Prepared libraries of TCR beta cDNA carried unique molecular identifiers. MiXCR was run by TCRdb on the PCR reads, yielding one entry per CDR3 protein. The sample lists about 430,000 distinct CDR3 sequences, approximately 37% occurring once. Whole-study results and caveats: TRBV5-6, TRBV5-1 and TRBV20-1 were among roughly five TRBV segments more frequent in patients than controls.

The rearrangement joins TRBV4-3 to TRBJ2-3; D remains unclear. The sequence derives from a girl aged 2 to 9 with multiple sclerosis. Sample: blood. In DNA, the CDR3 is TGCGCCAGCAGCCATGCCGTGCGCGTCACAGATACGCAGTATTTT. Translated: CASSHAVRVTDTQYF.